These 15 T cell receptor beta chains originate from one sample sequenced in a study of CD8+ T cells in alopecia areata. Described treatment: oral pan-JAK inhibitor, 5-10 mg twice daily. After isolation, RNA underwent reverse transcription to generate cDNA as the sequencing template. Assay used: immunoSEQ multiplex PCR; TCRdb lists only in-frame clones, some missing. The sample consists of 70,000 or so clones, over 25% of them appearing once. The material sequenced was CD8+ T cells sorted from blood, taken at week 4, from a patient treated with tofacitinib. The origin of the receptors is a human donor with alopecia areata.

The chain combines TRBV6-5 with TRBJ2-1, with a tentative D call TRBD2 (5 bases). The CDR3 runs 11 residues. Trimming took 6 bases from V and 9 from J, leaving 9 bases between them. The germline CDR1 and CDR2 sequences are MNHEY and SVGAGI. As DNA, the CDR3 is TGTGCCAGCAGCTACGGGGTTGAGCAGTTCTTC. Protein product: CASSYGVEQFF.

This clone came up a few times. CDR3: CSVPKNTGELFF. For the CDR3, the DNA is TGCAGCGTTCCTAAGAACACCGGGGAGCTGTTTTTT. The chain couples TRBV29-1 to TRBJ2-2; D not resolved. This CDR3 is 12 amino acids long. Looked up from germline, CDR1 is SQVTM and CDR2 is ANQGSEA. Trimming cost V 5 bases and J 1 base, with 5 bases left between them.

As DNA, the CDR3 is TGCAGCGTTGTGGGAGAGGCCAACGTCCTGACTTTC. Its translation is CSVVGEANVLTF. The genes are TRBV29-1 and TRBJ2-6; tentatively, D is TRBD2 (5 bases). The CDR3 has 12 residues. V shed 4 bases and J shed 6 bases, with 7 bases lying between them. Per the germline V gene, CDR1 is SQVTM and CDR2 is ANQGSEA.

The rearrangement joins TRBV29-1 to TRBJ1-2; maybe TRBD1 (5 bases). The CDR3 contains 11 residues. V was trimmed by 6 bases and J by 8 bases, leaving 13 bases between them. Germline V gene lookup returns CDR1 SQVTM and CDR2 ANQGSEA. The CDR3 DNA reads TGCAGCGTGAAGCAGGGAGAAGGCTACACCTTC. Amino acid sequence: CSVKQGEGYTF.

The chain joins TRBV25-1 to TRBJ1-2; a possible D gene is TRBD1 (5 bases). CDR1 and CDR2 from the germline V gene are MGHDK and SYGVNS. V was clipped by 2 bases and J by 5 bases, with 9 bases between them. The CDR3 sequence is 13 residues long. The CDR3 DNA reads as TGTGCCAGCAGTGAAGGGGGGGGTTATGGCTACACCTTC. Its translation: CASSEGGGYGYTF.

This clone was counted a single time. This sequence joins TRBV29-1 and TRBJ2-7, with 11 positions matching TRBD2. Germline CDR1 SQVTM, CDR2 ANQGSEA. Trimming took 7 bases from V and 3 from J; bases not matched to a gene: 8. The CDR3 spans 14 residues. The CDR3 nucleotides read TGCAGCGGGGTACTAGCGGGAGCGGACTACGAGCAGTACTTC. It is translated as CSGVLAGADYEQYF.

A few counts support this clone. The CDR3 nucleotides are TGTGCCACCAGCTCGACCTCGGAGGTTTCCGGGAGGTTATGCGAGACCCAGTACTTC. It encodes CATSSTSEVSGRLCETQYF. The chain recombines TRBV15 with TRBJ2-5, with TRBD2 matching over 7 bases. The ends lost 5 bases at V and 5 bases at J; junction bases unmatched: 23. CDR3 length: 19 residues. Germline V gives CDR1 LNHNV, CDR2 YYDKDF (reference sequence).

This chain connects TRBV7-2 to TRBJ2-3; tentative D call: TRBD2 (5 bases). This CDR3 comprises 15 residues. V was shortened by 3 bases and J by 4 bases, with 14 bases between the two germline ends. CDR1 is SGHTA, CDR2 FQGNSA, per germline. The CDR3 nucleotides are TGTGCCAGCAGCTTTATCGGGCGGGTTGCAGATACGCAGTATTTT. The encoded protein is CASSFIGRVADTQYF. The full variable domain, completed using reference TRBV7-2 and TRBJ2-3, is GAGVSQSPSNKVTEKGKDVELRCDPISGHTALYWYRQSLGQGLEFLIYFQGNSAPDKSGLPSDRFSAERTGGSVSTLTIQRTQQEDSAVYLCASSFIGRVADTQYFGPGTRLTVL.

This clone was counted a few times. V and J are TRBV7-2 and TRBJ1-5; 8 nucleotides align to TRBD1. V lost 3 bases, J lost 5 bases, and 3 bases stayed unmatched. Germline CDR1 is SGHTA and CDR2 is FQGNSA. The CDR3 spans 14 residues. The CDR3 is CASSFGTGHQPQHF. DNA for the CDR3: TGTGCCAGCAGCTTCGGGACAGGTCATCAGCCCCAGCATTTT.

This clone was counted a few times. The genes are TRBV20-1 and TRBJ1-2; no firm D call. In germline, CDR1 is DFQATT, CDR2 SNEGSKA (reference sequence). The V end was cut by 7 bases, the J end by 8 bases, with 8 bases between. The CDR3 is 9 residues long. The CDR3, as DNA: TGCAGTGGAGACGGGGGCTACACCTTC. Residues: CSGDGGYTF.

This clone occurred once. In DNA form, the CDR3 reads TGCGCCAGCAGCCCCGGTGGGGATCAGCCCCAGCATTTT. Encoded protein: CASSPGGDQPQHF. This sequence joins TRBV4-1 and TRBJ1-5; D unresolved. This CDR3 is 13 amino acids long. Germline V gives CDR1 MGHRA, CDR2 YSYEKL. The germline V and J ends were trimmed by 4 bases and 5 bases, with 9 bases remaining between them.

V is TRBV7-9 and J is TRBJ2-5; a weak D match, TRBD2 (6 bases). Trimming pared 7 bases from V and 2 bases from J, leaving 20 bases between. The CDR3 has 16 amino acids. Germline V gene lookup returns CDR1 SEHNR and CDR2 FQNEAQ (reference sequence). The CDR3 nucleotides are TGTGCCAGCACGCCGGTGCGGGGCTGGCGTCAAGAGACCCAGTACTTC. Encoded protein: CASTPVRGWRQETQYF. Drawing the rest from reference TRBV7-9 and TRBJ2-5, the complete variable domain is DTGVSQNPRHKITKRGQNVTFRCDPISEHNRLYWYRQTLGQGPEFLTYFQNEAQLEKSRLLSDRFSAERPKGSFSTLEIQRTEQGDSAMYLCASTPVRGWRQETQYFGPGTRLLVL.

This clone was detected only a few times. The chain carries TRBV29-1 and TRBJ1-4; D possibly corresponds to TRBD1 (5 bases). Germline V gene data show CDR1 as SQVTM and CDR2 as ANQGSEA. CDR3 length equals 13 residues. Trimming stripped 5 bases from V and 4 bases from J, with 11 bases between. CDR3 coding DNA: TGCAGCGTTCGTGGGGACCTTAATGAAAAACTGTTTTTT. Its protein product is CSVRGDLNEKLFF. The whole variable domain, filled in from reference TRBV29-1 and TRBJ1-4, reads SAVISQKPSRDICQRGTSLTIQCQVDSQVTMMFWYRQQPGQSLTLIATANQGSEATYESGFVIDKFPISRPNLTFSTLTVSNMSPEDSSIYLCSVRGDLNEKLFFGSGTQLSVL.

There are a few counts of this clone. This sequence joins TRBV27 and TRBJ2-2; TRBD1 is a possible D gene (5 bases). The germline V and J ends were trimmed by 9 bases and 6 bases, with 8 bases remaining between them. In germline, CDR1 is MNHEY, CDR2 SMNVEV (reference sequence). The CDR3 has 11 amino acids. CDR3 in amino acids: CASRGPGELFF. CDR3 nucleotides: TGTGCCAGTAGGGGCCCCGGGGAGCTGTTTTTT.

The V call is TRBV6-1, the J call TRBJ2-1; 7 nucleotides match TRBD2. Germline CDR1 MNHNS, CDR2 SASEGT. V was pared by 6 bases and J by 8 bases, with 13 bases of the junction left unmatched. The CDR3 consists of 15 residues. CDR3 sequence: CASRGWEGSGDEQFF. CDR3 DNA: TGTGCCAGCAGGGGCTGGGAGGGATCCGGGGATGAGCAGTTCTTC.